These T cell receptor beta chains were read from a single sample in a study of blood T cell repertoires in COVID-19. Repertoires were generated with immunoSEQ multiplex PCR, while TCRdb's copy carries only in-frame clones and drops some. This table holds about 300,000 clones, approximately 81% found once. Source material: PBMCs or T cells enriched from blood (not recorded which). The source is a woman between 25 and 40 years old who had been exposed to COVID-19. Each CDR3 is given with its conserved first and last residue. D genes are given only for firm matches. Some rows mark clone size as missing; the rest say once, few, many or name a class of expanded clone.

>13|.|.|TRBV2|TRBJ2-2
CASRRDTTGELFF
TGTGCCAGCCGCCGGGACACCACCGGGGAGCTGTTTTTT
>14|.|.|TRBV27|TRBJ2-6
CASRNISGANVLTF
TGTGCCAGCAGGAACATCTCTGGGGCCAACGTCCTGACTTTC
>15|TRBD2|.|TRBV5-1|TRBJ2-3
CASSPLSGGADTQYF
TGCGCCAGCAGCCCCCTTAGCGGGGGGGCAGATACGCAGTATTTT
>11|.|.|TRBV30|TRBJ1-3
CAWSVTDTIYF
TGTGCCTGGAGTGTAACAGACACCATATATTTT
>16|.|.|TRBV5-6|TRBJ1-5
CASSYVGADSNQPQHF
TGTGCCAGCAGCTACGTTGGGGCGGATAGCAATCAGCCCCAGCATTTT
>15|TRBD1|.|TRBV5-1|TRBJ1-3
CASSATGESGNTIYF
TGCGCCAGCAGCGCTACAGGGGAATCTGGAAACACCATATATTTT
>15|TRBD1|.|TRBV19|TRBJ1-5
CASSQDRAVHQPQHF
TGTGCCAGTAGTCAAGACAGGGCAGTACATCAGCCCCAGCATTTT
>14|TRBD2|.|TRBV27|TRBJ2-1
CASIGLAGRNEQFF
TGTGCCAGCATCGGACTAGCGGGAAGGAATGAGCAGTTCTTC
>13|.|.|TRBV12-3/TRBV12-4|TRBJ2-2
CASTFAGTGELFF
TGTGCCAGCACCTTCGCGGGCACCGGGGAGCTGTTTTTT
>14|TRBD1|.|TRBV27|TRBJ1-2
CASSFNRDREGYTF
TGTGCCAGCAGTTTCAACCGGGACAGGGAGGGCTACACCTTC
>16|.|.|TRBV4-1|TRBJ2-1
CASSPVVGVSYNEQFF
TGCGCCAGCAGCCCAGTCGTCGGAGTGTCCTACAATGAGCAGTTCTTC
>15|TRBD1|.|TRBV10-1|TRBJ2-1
CASSRTGGSYNEQFF
TGCGCCAGCAGTAGGACAGGGGGCTCCTACAATGAGCAGTTCTTC
>11|.|few|TRBV6-5|TRBJ1-2
CASGSREGYTF
TGTGCCAGCGGGAGTAGGGAGGGCTACACCTTC
>15|.|.|TRBV28|TRBJ2-7
CASRSIDRGPYEQYF
TGTGCCAGCAGGTCAATCGACAGAGGACCCTACGAGCAGTACTTC
>15|TRBD1|.|TRBV18|TRBJ1-5
CASSPPTGGNQPQHF
TGTGCCAGCTCACCACCAACAGGGGGCAATCAGCCCCAGCATTTT
>16|.|.|TRBV5-1|TRBJ1-4
CASSITTGYPGEKLFF
TGCGCCAGCAGCATCACCACAGGGTACCCAGGTGAAAAACTGTTTTTT
>13|.|.|TRBV3-1/TRBV3-2|TRBJ2-3
CASGGSSTDTQYF
TGTGCCAGCGGAGGGAGTTCCACAGATACGCAGTATTTT
>14|TRBD1|.|TRBV28|TRBJ1-1
CASSGTGQNTEAFF
TGTGCCAGCTCCGGGACAGGGCAGAACACTGAAGCTTTCTTT
>14|TRBD1|.|TRBV28|TRBJ2-5
CASSPDRLQETQYF
TGTGCCAGCAGTCCGGACAGGCTACAAGAGACCCAGTACTTC
>15|TRBD1|few|TRBV10-2|TRBJ1-2
CASSESRTGGQGYTF
TGCGCCAGCAGTGAGTCTCGGACAGGGGGCCAGGGCTACACCTTC
>17|TRBD2|.|TRBV7-3|TRBJ2-2
CASSLHLAGLDTGELFF
TGTGCCAGCAGCCTCCATCTAGCGGGACTCGACACCGGGGAGCTGTTTTTT
>12|.|.|TRBV27|TRBJ1-1
CASSLLQGEAFF
TGTGCCAGCAGTTTATTGCAGGGTGAAGCTTTCTTT
>14|.|.|TRBV19|TRBJ1-4
CASNLPGTNEKLFF
TGTGCCAGTAACCTCCCAGGGACTAATGAAAAACTGTTTTTT
>17|TRBD2|.|TRBV4-2|TRBJ2-1
CASSAPEAGPLSNEQFF
TGTGCCAGCAGCGCTCCCGAAGCGGGACCCTTAAGCAATGAGCAGTTCTTC
>12|.|.|TRBV24-1|TRBJ2-5
CATRGLGETQYF
TGTGCCACCCGGGGGTTGGGAGAGACCCAGTACTTC
>13|.|.|TRBV2|TRBJ1-1
CASRIGGPAEAFF
TGTGCCAGCAGAATCGGGGGGCCCGCTGAAGCTTTCTTT
>13|.|.|TRBV28|TRBJ1-5
CASVRPDSQPQHF
TGTGCCAGTGTCCGTCCAGACTCCCAGCCCCAGCATTTT
>15|.|.|TRBV28|TRBJ1-1
CASSPLAGLNTEAFF
TGTGCCAGCAGTCCCCTGGCAGGCCTTAACACTGAAGCTTTCTTT
>14|.|.|TRBV19|TRBJ1-2
CASSILGDNYGYTF
TGTGCCAGTAGTATTCTCGGGGATAACTATGGCTACACCTTC
>17|TRBD1|.|TRBV6-4|TRBJ1-5
CASSSGTGKFRYQPQHF
TGTGCCAGCAGCTCCGGGACAGGGAAGTTTAGGTATCAGCCCCAGCATTTT
>16|TRBD2|.|TRBV24-1|TRBJ2-3
CATSDRTSPSTDTQYF
TGTGCCACCAGTGATCGGACTAGCCCTAGCACAGATACGCAGTATTTT
>16|TRBD1|.|TRBV7-2|TRBJ1-6
CASSLRGRATYSPLHF
TGTGCCAGCAGCTTAAGGGGGCGAGCTACTTATTCACCCCTCCACTTT
>16|.|.|TRBV19|TRBJ1-2
CASSMIVGRTDYGYTF
TGTGCCAGTAGTATGATTGTCGGCAGGACTGACTATGGCTACACCTTC
>16|TRBD1|.|TRBV30|TRBJ1-2
CAWSVRRGQGGYGYTF
TGTGCCTGGAGTGTACGGAGGGGACAGGGAGGCTATGGCTACACCTTC
>13|TRBD1|.|TRBV5-6|TRBJ2-1
CASRAGQGMKQFF
TGTGCCAGCCGCGCGGGACAGGGAATGAAGCAGTTCTTC
>14|.|.|TRBV3-1/TRBV3-2|TRBJ2-1
CASSQGGAYNEQFF
TGTGCCAGCAGCCAAGGCGGCGCCTACAATGAGCAGTTCTTC
>15|TRBD2|once|TRBV12-5|TRBJ2-7
CASGSGRGGLDEQYF
TGTGCTAGTGGTTCCGGACGGGGGGGACTGGACGAGCAGTACTTC
>14|.|.|TRBV6-1|TRBJ2-3
CASSEIPQSDTQYF
TGTGCCAGCAGTGAAATACCTCAGTCAGATACGCAGTATTTT
>15|TRBD1|.|TRBV5-5|TRBJ1-4
CASSLVGTGGEKLFF
TGTGCCAGCAGCTTGGTTGGGACAGGGGGAGAAAAACTGTTTTTT
>17|TRBD2|few|TRBV2|TRBJ2-5
CASLQRTGSSGGETQYF
TGTGCCAGCCTCCAAAGAACGGGGTCTAGCGGTGGGGAGACCCAGTACTTC
>16|.|once|TRBV9|TRBJ2-1
CASSVVDYADYNEQFF
TGTGCCAGCAGCGTAGTAGACTATGCCGACTATAATGAGCAGTTCTTC
>15|.|once|TRBV7-8|TRBJ2-5
CASSLAAGAEETQYF
TGTGCCAGCAGCTTAGCGGCGGGGGCGGAAGAGACCCAGTACTTC
>12|.|.|TRBV12-3/TRBV12-4|TRBJ1-1
CASNQGYGEAFF
TGTGCCAGCAACCAGGGATATGGTGAAGCTTTCTTT
>12|.|.|TRBV6-5|TRBJ1-5
CASDARNQPQHF
TGTGCCAGCGACGCGCGGAATCAGCCCCAGCATTTT
>14|TRBD1|.|TRBV27|TRBJ2-7
CASSPGGGPYEQYF
TGTGCCAGCAGTCCAGGGGGCGGTCCCTACGAGCAGTACTTC
>14|.|.|TRBV7-9|TRBJ2-1
CASTSPDRRNEQFF
TGTGCCAGCACCTCGCCAGACAGAAGGAATGAGCAGTTCTTC
>15|TRBD2|.|TRBV6-2/TRBV6-3|TRBJ2-7
CASSKLAGVSYEQYF
TGTGCCAGCAGCAAACTAGCGGGGGTATCCTACGAGCAGTACTTC
>15|.|.|TRBV27|TRBJ2-7
CASSFRERGGYEQYF
TGTGCCAGCAGTTTTAGGGAGAGGGGAGGCTACGAGCAGTACTTC
>14|TRBD1|many|TRBV18|TRBJ1-3
CASSPTGVGNTIYF
TGTGCCAGCTCGCCGACAGGGGTCGGAAACACCATATATTTT
>16|TRBD1|.|TRBV7-3|TRBJ2-1
CASSLPGTGSLNEQFF
TGTGCCAGCAGCTTACCCGGGACAGGGTCTCTGAATGAGCAGTTCTTC
>14|.|.|TRBV15|TRBJ2-7
CATGGTGPSYEQYF
TGTGCCACCGGGGGTACAGGGCCCTCCTACGAGCAGTACTTC
>14|.|.|TRBV11-2|TRBJ1-4
CASSFNGGHEKLFF
TGTGCCAGCAGCTTTAACGGAGGGCATGAAAAACTGTTTTTT
>11|.|few|TRBV5-8|TRBJ1-1
CASSPDTEAFF
TGTGCCAGCAGCCCCGACACTGAAGCTTTCTTT
>14|TRBD2|.|TRBV6-6|TRBJ2-1
CASSSGTSVNEQFF
TGTGCCAGCAGTTCCGGGACTAGCGTCAATGAGCAGTTCTTC
>16|TRBD2|.|TRBV3-1/TRBV3-2|TRBJ2-1
CASSQKRTSGSNEQFF
TGTGCCAGCAGCCAAAAGAGGACTAGCGGGAGCAATGAGCAGTTCTTC
>15|.|.|TRBV18|TRBJ1-2
CASSPQTDTMRGYTF
TGTGCCAGCTCACCACAGACGGATACTATGAGAGGCTACACCTTC
>14|TRBD1|.|TRBV27|TRBJ1-5
CAIKDRGGNQPQHF
TGTGCCATCAAGGACAGGGGAGGCAATCAGCCCCAGCATTTT
>14|TRBD1|.|TRBV24-1|TRBJ2-2
CATSEPDRAGELFF
TGTGCCACCAGTGAACCCGACAGGGCCGGGGAGCTGTTTTTT
>15|.|.|TRBV28|TRBJ1-3
CASSPPVDSGNTIYF
TGTGCCAGCAGCCCCCCCGTAGACTCTGGAAACACCATATATTTT